The text below deals with one T cell receptor (beta chain). What it recognizes is unknown. The record originates from a study of T cells in localized non-small cell lung cancer. Notes on the study in general: A single tumor region was sequenced, leaving heterogeneity possible. Patients showing higher blood T cell density tended to see longer overall survival.

The CDR3 is 12 amino acids. Between the trimmed V and J ends, which lost 2 bases and 8 bases, there was a span of 9 bases. Germline CDR1 LNHDA, CDR2 SQIVND (reference sequence). Here immunoSEQ multiplex PCR was the method, and the copy in TCRdb shows in-frame clones only, minus some. The sample lists about 28,000 clones, around 81% occurring once. This chain joins TRBV19 and TRBJ1-1; D is ambiguous. The TCR comes from a man aged 40-75 years with stage III lung adenocarcinoma. The sample consisted of peripheral blood mononuclear cells, taken before any cancer treatment. The CDR3 here is CASSIWGGEAFF. In DNA form, the CDR3 reads TGTGCCAGTAGTATATGGGGTGGAGAAGCTTTCTTT.